Included here is one T cell receptor beta chain sequence, with context. The record originates from a study of blood T cell repertoires in COVID-19. Across the whole study: Acute-phase and convalescent COVID-19 samples originated in the United States, Italy and Spain. PBMCs, B-cell-depleted T cells, or T cells were the source of the cDNA or gDNA that made up the material.

Germline V gene sequence: CDR1 GTSNPN, CDR2 SVGIG (reference sequence). The CDR3 length is 14 residues. V was shortened by 1 base and J by 4 bases, with 11 bases between the two germline ends. In the original processing: Reference gene primer amplification yielded estimated nucleated cell counts. The table came from immunoSEQ multiplex PCR; TCRdb's copy has only in-frame clones and leaves some out. V and J calls and clone size are given by that table; D and trimming were obtained from the DNA. The table includes roughly 100,000 clones, 75% to 95% detected once. J is TRBJ1-5 and V is TRBV30; D is uncertain. The TCR sequence derives from a man younger than 35 with acute or convalescent COVID-19. The sample was peripheral blood. This CDR3 is CAWSGGRPNQPQHF. The CDR3 DNA follows: TGTGCCTGGAGTGGTGGCAGGCCTAATCAGCCCCAGCATTTT.